This T cell receptor (beta chain) appears in the sequencing data of a study of post-analysis software for immune sequencing data. Overall study findings and caveats: Those samples that were prepared in the same batch co-clustered strongly by F measure. In patients, TRBV5-6, TRBV5-1 and TRBV20-1 belonged to four or five TRBV segments found more frequently than in controls.

Unique molecular identifiers were built into the TCR beta cDNA libraries. TCRdb independently ran MiXCR on the PCR reads; one entry per CDR3 protein. Of 750,000 to 950,000 distinct CDR3 sequences listed, roughly 46% are singletons. Points on this clonotype: Its cognate antigen is unknown.

The V gene's germline CDR1 is PRHDT and CDR2 FYEKMQ (reference sequence). The CDR3 contains 13 residues. After removal of 4 bases from V and 7 bases from J, the junction contained 4 bases not matched to a gene. The chain has TRBV13 and TRBJ2-1; TRBD2 aligns across 7 bases. This TCR derives from a girl aged 10 to 17 with multiple sclerosis. The sequenced sample was blood. CDR3 nucleotides: TGTGCCAGCAGCTCAGCGGGAAGGAATGAGCAGTTCTTC. It codes for CASSSAGRNEQFF.